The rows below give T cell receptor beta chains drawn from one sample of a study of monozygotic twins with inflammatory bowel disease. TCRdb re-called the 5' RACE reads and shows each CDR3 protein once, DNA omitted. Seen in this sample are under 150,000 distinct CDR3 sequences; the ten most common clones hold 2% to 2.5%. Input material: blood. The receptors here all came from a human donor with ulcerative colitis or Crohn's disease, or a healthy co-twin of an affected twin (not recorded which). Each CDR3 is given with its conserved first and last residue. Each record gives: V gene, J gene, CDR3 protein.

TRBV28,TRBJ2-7,CASRLGGTRTYEQYF
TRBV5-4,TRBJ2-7,CASTNRGGYEQYF
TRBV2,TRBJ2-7,CASSPDNSYEQYF
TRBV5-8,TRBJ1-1,CASNRGGFNTEAFF
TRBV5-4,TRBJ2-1,CASSISGARNEQFF
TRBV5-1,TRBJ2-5,CASSPSLKETQYF
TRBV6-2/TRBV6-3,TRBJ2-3,CASSYLFTDTQYF
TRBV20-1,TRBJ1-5,CSVREYNQPQHF
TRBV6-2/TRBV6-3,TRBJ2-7,CASSGLVFSYEQYF
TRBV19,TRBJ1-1,CASSSLQGAGTEAFF
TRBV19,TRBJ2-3,CASSGVPPQPITDTQYF
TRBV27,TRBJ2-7,CASSWTGKWYF
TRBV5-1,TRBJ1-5,CASSLEGLSNQPQHF
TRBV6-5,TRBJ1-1,CASSYSQVGRTEAFF
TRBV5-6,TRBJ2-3,CASSLSAADTQYF
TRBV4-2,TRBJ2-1,CASSVERGPASNEQFF
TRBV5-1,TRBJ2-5,CASSFGSGDQETQYF
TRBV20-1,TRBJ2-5,CSASYDRVQETQYF
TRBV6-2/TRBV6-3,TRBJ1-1,CASGDLNPTTEAFF
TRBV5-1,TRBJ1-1,CASSRPGTINTEAFF
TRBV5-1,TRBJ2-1,CASSSALPGGNEQFF
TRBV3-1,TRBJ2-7,CASNQLGEQYF
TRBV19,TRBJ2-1,CASRVRQSYNEQFF
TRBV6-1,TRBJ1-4,CASRNRQGAPEKLFF
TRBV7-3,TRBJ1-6,CASSLEPDASPLHF
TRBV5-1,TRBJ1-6,CASSRGLSSYNSPLHF
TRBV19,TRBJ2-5,CASSMRQRQETQYF
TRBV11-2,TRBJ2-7,CASSSMTVAYGSREQYF
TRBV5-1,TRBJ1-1,CASSLNFGTANTEAFF
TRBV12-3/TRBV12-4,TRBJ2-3,CASSAAGGFTDTQYF
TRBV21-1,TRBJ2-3,CASSKTSGGTDTQYF
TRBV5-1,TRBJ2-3,CASSRTGGYSTDTQYF
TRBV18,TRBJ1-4,CASSPGANEKLFF
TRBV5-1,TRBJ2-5,CASSSQLRTESVTQYF
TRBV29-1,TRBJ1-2,CSVEDHRVYGYTF